This TCR beta chain was sequenced during a study of blood T cell repertoires in COVID-19. Turning to the study itself: COVID-19 samples from acute and convalescent phases originated in the United States, Italy and Spain. Nucleic acid was either cDNA or gDNA, and it came from T cells, B-cell-depleted T cells, or PBMCs.

In the source study's methods: The authors estimated nucleated cell counts from reference gene primer amplification. This table comes from immunoSEQ multiplex PCR, and its TCRdb copy is limited to in-frame clones, with some not included. V and J calls and clone size are as listed in that table; D and trimming were resolved from the DNA. The sample records tens of thousands of clones, roughly 86% being singletons. The CDR3 extends over 14 amino acids. The germline gives CDR1 SGHRS, CDR2 YFSETQ. V was clipped by 3 bases and J by 1 base, with 11 bases between them. This clone was counted once. Sample: peripheral blood. The chain has TRBV5-1 and TRBJ2-7, with D perhaps matching TRBD1 (6 bases). This TCR was sampled from a human donor in a cohort sampled during active COVID-19. The CDR3 here is CASSWLGASYEQYF. DNA for the CDR3: TGCGCCAGCAGCTGGTTGGGGGCGTCCTACGAGCAGTACTTC. Filled out from reference TRBV5-1 and TRBJ2-7, the complete variable domain reads KAGVTQTPRYLIKTRGQQVTLSCSPISGHRSVSWYQQTPGQGLQFLFEYFSETQRNKGNFPGRFSGRQFSNSRSEMNVSTLELGDSALYLCASSWLGASYEQYFGPGTRLTVT.